Presented here are 20 T cell receptor beta chains from one specimen sequenced in a study of vaccination and CD4 T cells after COVID-19. Their cognate antigens are unknown. CD4+ T cells that had been cultured provided DNA sequenced with the Oncomine TCR Beta short-read assay. Using its own MiXCR run on the PCR reads, TCRdb lists one record per CDR3 protein. Of around 25,000 distinct CDR3 sequences detected, around 28% appear once; the ten largest clones hold under 8.5%. As for time point: late sampling 161 to 241 days after vaccination in a few convalescent patients. The treatment is: approximately 11-day PBMC culture with coronavirus spike peptide pools or control peptides (ViraFEST assay). The sequences come from CD4+ T cells from blood, cultured in vitro, collected about 7 months after SARS-CoV-2 vaccination. Source of these receptors: a human donor who had recovered from COVID-19.

The gene calls are TRBV2 and TRBJ1-1; D is unclear. The CDR3 consists of 12 residues. With 8 bases removed from V and 3 bases from J, the gap between germline ends came to 10 bases. Per the germline V gene, CDR1 is SNHLY and CDR2 is FYNNEI. CDR3 sequence reads: CASGRRYTEAFF. In DNA form, the CDR3 reads TGTGCCAGCGGGCGGAGGTACACTGAAGCTTTCTTT.

This chain links TRBV7-2 with TRBJ2-3; D is unresolved. The V gene's germline CDR1 is SGHTA and CDR2 FQGNSA. Between the trimmed V and J ends, which lost 5 bases and 0 bases, there was a span of 12 bases. This CDR3 region has 15 residues. The CDR3 DNA follows: TGTGCCAGCAGCACCAAGGTAGTAAGCACAGATACGCAGTATTTT. As protein: CASSTKVVSTDTQYF.

This clonotype occurred a few times. J is TRBJ2-7 and V is TRBV7-9; 9 positions agree with TRBD1. V shed 5 bases, J shed 6 bases, and the junction held 8 bases outside the gene matches. Germline values: CDR1 SEHNR, CDR2 FQNEAQ (reference sequence). The CDR3 is made up of 14 amino acids. CDR3 bases: TGTGCCAGCAGCCCCTGGGGACAGGGTTTCGAGCAGTACTTC. It specifies CASSPWGQGFEQYF.

The rearrangement uses TRBV7-9 and TRBJ2-5, with 9 bases that match TRBD2. Germline V lookup: CDR1 SEHNR, CDR2 FQNEAQ (reference sequence). The CDR3 totals 15 residues. The trim removed 0 bases at V and 7 bases at J, leaving 6 bases unmatched. CDR3 protein: CASSLASGGIGTQYF. The CDR3 nucleotides are TGTGCCAGCAGCTTAGCTAGCGGGGGTATCGGGACCCAGTACTTC. The entire variable domain, with the rest obtained from reference TRBV7-9 and TRBJ2-5, is as follows: DTGVSQNPRHKITKRGQNVTFRCDPISEHNRLYWYRQTLGQGPEFLTYFQNEAQLEKSRLLSDRFSAERPKGSFSTLEIQRTEQGDSAMYLCASSLASGGIGTQYFGPGTRLLVL.

V usage is TRBV10-3 and J usage is TRBJ1-3; D not certain. The germline CDR1 and CDR2 sequences are ENHRY and SYGVKD. Deletions cut 3 bases from V and 0 bases from J, with 3 bases between. The CDR3 is 13 residues long. The CDR3 sequence is CAISDSSGNTIYF. The CDR3, as DNA: TGTGCCATCAGTGACAGCTCTGGAAACACCATATATTTT.

This clonotype came up a few times. The genes are TRBV29-1 and TRBJ1-1; D is uncertain. The CDR3 is 11 residues long. Trimming cost V 3 bases and J 8 bases, with 10 bases left between them. Germline V gene lookup returns CDR1 SQVTM and CDR2 ANQGSEA. The CDR3 here is CSVDPVGEAFF. DNA of the CDR3: TGCAGCGTTGACCCGGTAGGGGAAGCTTTCTTT.

This clonotype has a handful of counts. In nucleotides, the CDR3 is TGTGCCATCCAGCTTAGTACGGGAGGGGGCACAGATACGCAGTATTTT. Amino acid sequence: CAIQLSTGGGTDTQYF. V is TRBV7-2 and J is TRBJ2-3; 8 bases align to TRBD2. Germline assignment: CDR1 SGHTA and CDR2 FQGNSA. V trimming: 10 bases; J trimming: 1 base; junction bases outside the gene matches: 13. This CDR3 spans 16 amino acids.

This clonotype has only a few counts. The chain combines TRBV11-2 with TRBJ2-2, with TRBD2 identical over 10 bases. The germline gives CDR1 SGHAT, CDR2 FQNNGV. The CDR3 consists of 14 residues. J was trimmed by 6 bases and V by 5 bases; bases with no gene match: 3. CDR3 sequence reads: CASSATSGSGELFF. In nucleotides, the CDR3 is TGTGCCAGCAGCGCGACTAGCGGGTCCGGGGAGCTGTTTTTT.

This clonotype has a handful of counts. This chain links TRBV15 with TRBJ2-2, with 9 bases that match TRBD2. CDR1 is LNHNV, CDR2 YYDKDF, per germline (reference sequence). V lost 2 bases and J lost 0; bases outside the gene matches: 1. The CDR3 is made up of 16 amino acids. CDR3 DNA: TGTGCCACCAGCAGACTAGCGGGATCGAACACCGGGGAGCTGTTTTTT. Residues: CATSRLAGSNTGELFF.

This clonotype came up a few times. The V gene is TRBV20-1, the J gene TRBJ2-5, with a tentative D call TRBD1 (6 bases). CDR3 length: 14 amino acids. CDR1 is DFQATT, CDR2 SNEGSKA, per germline (reference sequence). Trimming shortened V by 5 bases and J by 4 bases, and 17 bases separated the two germline ends. CDR3 protein: CSAGPSTGTETQYF. The CDR3 coding sequence is TGCAGTGCTGGCCCCAGCACAGGGACAGAGACCCAGTACTTC.

The CDR3 bases are TGTGCCAGCAGGGCCTTAAGGCAGGGGGCCCAGGAGATGAACACTGAAGCTTTCTTT. Translation: CASRALRQGAQEMNTEAFF. The chain joins TRBV27 to TRBJ1-1, with 8 positions matching TRBD1. Germline V gives CDR1 MNHEY, CDR2 SMNVEV (reference sequence). After removal of 6 bases from V and 0 bases from J, the junction contained 18 bases not matched to a gene. The CDR3 is 19 amino acids.

J is TRBJ2-5 and V is TRBV4-1; no reliable D call. This CDR3 comprises 13 residues. Germline values: CDR1 MGHRA, CDR2 YSYEKL. Between the trimmed V and J ends, which lost 5 bases and 5 bases, there was a span of 12 bases. The CDR3 nucleotides are TGCGCCAGCAGCTCAAGATACGGGGAGACCCAGTACTTC. This gives the protein CASSSRYGETQYF.

The rearrangement links TRBV10-3 to TRBJ2-5, with D possibly TRBD2 on 6 matching bases. V lost 7 bases to trimming and J lost 4 bases, with 16 bases between them. Germline V CDR1 and CDR2: ENHRY, SYGVKD. This CDR3 has 14 residues. The CDR3 is CAIKSEGRGETQYF. The CDR3 DNA follows: TGTGCCATCAAATCGGAGGGTCGGGGAGAGACCCAGTACTTC.

Judged by abundance, this clonotype is medium-sized. The chain carries TRBV6-1 and TRBJ1-5; D is unresolved. Germline lookup yields CDR1 MNHNS and CDR2 SASEGT. The V end was cut by 9 bases, the J end by 3 bases, with 15 bases between. This CDR3 is built from 14 residues. In DNA form, the CDR3 reads TGTGCCAGTACTTCATCGGGGAACAATCAGCCCCAGCATTTT. The encoded protein is CASTSSGNNQPQHF.

The rearrangement uses TRBV19 and TRBJ1-5, with TRBD1 matching over 9 bases. J gave up 5 bases and V 3 bases, and 2 bases lay outside the gene matches. This CDR3 region has 14 residues. Germline values: CDR1 LNHDA, CDR2 SQIVND (reference sequence). The CDR3 sequence is CASSMDRGYQPQHF. Here the CDR3 DNA reads TGTGCCAGTAGTATGGACAGGGGTTATCAGCCCCAGCATTTT.

By proportion, this clonotype is medium-sized. The CDR3 nucleotides read TGTGCCAGCAGTAGTCTTATGGGGAGGGAAGAGCGTCAGCCCCAGCATTTT. Translating it yields CASSSLMGREERQPQHF. This chain connects TRBV27 to TRBJ1-5, with D unresolved. The germline V gene encodes CDR1 MNHEY and CDR2 SMNVEV (reference sequence). V was pared by 5 bases and J by 6 bases, with 23 bases between. The CDR3 totals 17 residues.

In its sample, this clonotype ranks as medium-sized (0.01 to 0.1%). The rearrangement links TRBV6-1 to TRBJ2-7; TRBD1 agrees at 9 bases. The CDR3 covers 13 residues. Unmatched junction bases numbered 4, after V lost 8 bases and J lost 2 bases. Per the germline V gene, CDR1 is MNHNS and CDR2 is SASEGT. The CDR3 loop reads CASRGQGTYEQYF. CDR3 in DNA: TGTGCCAGCCGGGGACAGGGAACCTACGAGCAGTACTTC.

This chain links TRBV20-1 with TRBJ1-1; tentatively, D is TRBD1 (6 bases). The CDR3 has 15 residues. CDR1 is DFQATT and CDR2 is SNEGSKA in the germline V gene (reference sequence). V was clipped by 5 bases and J by 0 bases, with 16 bases between them. CDR3 sequence (DNA): TGCAGTGCTCGGATCCCGGGACACCTGAACACTGAAGCTTTCTTT. Its translation: CSARIPGHLNTEAFF.

This clonotype was counted a few times. The chain has TRBV2 and TRBJ1-6, with a possible D match to TRBD1 (5 bases). The V gene's germline CDR1 is SNHLY and CDR2 FYNNEI. V was trimmed by 3 bases and J by 8 bases, leaving 14 bases between them. The CDR3 has 15 residues. For the CDR3, the DNA is TGTGCCAGCAGTGAGATCCAGGGAATCGATTCACCCCTCCACTTT. It is translated as CASSEIQGIDSPLHF.

The chain joins TRBV20-1 to TRBJ2-3; 13 bases line up with TRBD2. Germline V gene lookup returns CDR1 DFQATT and CDR2 SNEGSKA (reference sequence). V lost 5 bases, J lost 4 bases, and 6 bases stayed unmatched. The CDR3 has 15 amino acids. CDR3 region: CSAPGLAGVADTQYF. CDR3 sequence (DNA): TGCAGTGCTCCCGGACTAGCGGGAGTTGCAGATACGCAGTATTTT.